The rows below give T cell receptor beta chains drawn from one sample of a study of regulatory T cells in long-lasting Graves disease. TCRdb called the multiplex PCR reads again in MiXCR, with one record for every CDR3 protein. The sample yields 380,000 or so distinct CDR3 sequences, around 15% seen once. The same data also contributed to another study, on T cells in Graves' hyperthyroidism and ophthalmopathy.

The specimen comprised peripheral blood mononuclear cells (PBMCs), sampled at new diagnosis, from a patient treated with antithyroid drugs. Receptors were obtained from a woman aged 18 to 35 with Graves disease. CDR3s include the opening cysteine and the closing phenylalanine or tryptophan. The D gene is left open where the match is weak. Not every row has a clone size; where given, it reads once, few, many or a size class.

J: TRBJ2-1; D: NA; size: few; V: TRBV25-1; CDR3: CASTRTQGHSSYNEQFF; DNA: TGTGCCAGCACTCGTACCCAGGGACACAGCTCCTACAATGAGCAGTTCTTC
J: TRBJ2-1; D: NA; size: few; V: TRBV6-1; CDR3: CATLPGSSSYNEQFF; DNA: TGTGCCACCCTTCCGGGGAGTAGCTCCTACAATGAGCAGTTCTTC
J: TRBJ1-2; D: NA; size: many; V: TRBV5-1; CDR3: CASSPDSEANYGYTF; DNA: TGCGCCAGCAGTCCTGACAGTGAAGCTAACTATGGCTACACCTTC
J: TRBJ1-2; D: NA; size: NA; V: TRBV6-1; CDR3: CASSNVNYGYTF; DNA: TGTGCCAGCTCCAATGTAAACTATGGCTACACCTTC
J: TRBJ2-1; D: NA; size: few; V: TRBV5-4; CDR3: CASSLGFFRGREQSF; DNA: TGTGCCAGCAGCTTGGGTTTTTTTAGGGGAAGGGAGCAGTCCTTC
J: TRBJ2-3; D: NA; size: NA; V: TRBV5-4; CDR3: CASSPMGAGDTQYF; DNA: TGTGCCAGCAGCCCGATGGGGGCGGGAGATACGCAGTATTTT
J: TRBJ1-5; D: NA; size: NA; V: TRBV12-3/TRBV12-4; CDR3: CASRYRDQPQHF; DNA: TGTGCCAGCAGATACAGGGATCAGCCCCAGCATTTT
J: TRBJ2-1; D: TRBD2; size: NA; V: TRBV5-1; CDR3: CASSSQGTSGDRYNEQFF; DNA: TGCGCCAGCAGCAGCCAAGGGACTAGCGGGGACAGGTACAATGAGCAGTTCTTC
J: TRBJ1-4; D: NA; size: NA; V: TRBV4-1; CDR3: CASTPGVPINEKLFF; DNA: TGCGCCAGCACACCGGGGGTGCCCATTAATGAAAAACTGTTTTTT
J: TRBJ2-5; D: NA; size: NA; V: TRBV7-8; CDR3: CASSPTNEETQYF; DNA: TGTGCCAGCAGCCCGACTAACGAGGAGACCCAGTACTTC
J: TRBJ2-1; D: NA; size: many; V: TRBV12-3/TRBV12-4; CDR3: CASSLRDLHNEQFF; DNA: TGTGCCAGCAGTTTACGGGACCTCCACAATGAGCAGTTCTTC
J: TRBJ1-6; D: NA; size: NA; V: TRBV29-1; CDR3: CSGRFGSYNSPLHF; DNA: TGCAGCGGGCGGTTCGGGTCCTATAATTCACCCCTCCACTTT
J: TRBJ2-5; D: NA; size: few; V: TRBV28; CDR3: CASTPLGNVQETQYF; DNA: TGTGCCAGCACCCCTCTAGGGAACGTGCAAGAGACCCAGTACTTC
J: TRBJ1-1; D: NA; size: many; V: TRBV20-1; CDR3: CSASRKRLNTEAFF; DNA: TGCAGTGCTAGTAGGAAGAGGCTGAACACTGAAGCTTTCTTT
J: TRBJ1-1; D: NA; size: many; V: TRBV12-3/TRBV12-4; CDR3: CASSLALGVGVSEAFF; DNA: TGTGCCAGCAGTTTAGCGCTGGGGGTGGGAGTCTCTGAAGCTTTCTTT
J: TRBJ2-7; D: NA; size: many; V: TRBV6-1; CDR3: CATVLDSEIYEQYF; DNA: TGTGCCACCGTACTCGACAGTGAAATCTACGAGCAGTACTTC
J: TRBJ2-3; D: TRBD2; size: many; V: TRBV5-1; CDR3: CASSFLAGASDTQYF; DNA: TGTGCCAGCAGTTTTCTAGCGGGGGCCTCAGATACGCAGTATTTT
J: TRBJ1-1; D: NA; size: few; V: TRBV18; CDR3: CASSPPSAGPYTEAFF; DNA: TGTGCCAGCTCACCACCGTCGGCAGGGCCGTACACTGAAGCTTTCTTT
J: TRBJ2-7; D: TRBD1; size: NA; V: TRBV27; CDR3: CASSLGQDFYEQYF; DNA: TGTGCCAGCAGTTTAGGACAGGATTTCTACGAGCAGTACTTC
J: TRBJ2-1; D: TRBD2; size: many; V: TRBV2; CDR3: CASRLAGEGYNEQLF; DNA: TGTGCCAGCAGGCTAGCGGGTGAAGGGTACAATGAGCAGCTCTTC
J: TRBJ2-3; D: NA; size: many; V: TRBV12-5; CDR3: CASGSGQPGTDTQYF; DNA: TGTGCTAGTGGTTCCGGACAGCCCGGCACAGATACGCAGTATTTT
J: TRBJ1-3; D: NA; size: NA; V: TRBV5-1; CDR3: CASSLESGTGNTIYF; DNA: TGCGCCAGCAGCTTGGAATCAGGGACTGGAAACACCATATATTTT
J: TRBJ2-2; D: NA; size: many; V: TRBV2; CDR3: CASSEASAGELFF; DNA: TGTGCCAGCAGTGAAGCTTCCGCCGGGGAGCTGTTTTTT
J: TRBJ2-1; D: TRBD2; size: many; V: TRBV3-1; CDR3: CASSQVAGGPREQFF; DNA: TGTGCCAGCAGCCAAGTAGCGGGAGGGCCCCGGGAGCAGTTCTTC
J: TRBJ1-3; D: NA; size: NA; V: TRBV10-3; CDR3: CAVHRDTGNTIYF; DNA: TGTGCCGTACACAGAGACACTGGAAACACCATATATTTT
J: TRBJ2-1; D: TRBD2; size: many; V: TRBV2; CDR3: CASKREVGRGEQFF; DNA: TGTGCCAGCAAGCGGGAGGTGGGCAGAGGTGAGCAGTTCTTC
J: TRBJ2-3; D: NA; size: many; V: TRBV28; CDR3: CAGGSTDTQYF; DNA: TGTGCCGGCGGGAGCACAGATACGCAGTATTTT
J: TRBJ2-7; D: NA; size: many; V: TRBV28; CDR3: CASSRSLLEQYF; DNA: TGTGCCAGCAGCCGATCCCTACTGGAGCAGTACTTC
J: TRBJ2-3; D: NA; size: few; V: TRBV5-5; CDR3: CASSEGQDTQYF; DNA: TGTGCCAGCTCTGAGGGACAAGATACGCAGTATTTT
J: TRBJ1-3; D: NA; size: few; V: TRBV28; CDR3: CASSLFGGNTIYF; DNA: TGTGCCAGCAGTTTATTCGGCGGAAACACCATATATTTT
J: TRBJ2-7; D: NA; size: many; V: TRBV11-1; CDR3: CASSYRRNYYEQYF; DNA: TGTGCCAGCAGTTACAGGAGGAACTACTACGAGCAGTACTTC
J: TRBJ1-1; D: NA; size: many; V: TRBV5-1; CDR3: CASSLSRGGTEAFF; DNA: TGCGCCAGCAGCTTGTCGAGGGGAGGCACTGAAGCTTTCTTT
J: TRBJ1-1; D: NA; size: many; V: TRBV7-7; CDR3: CASSESGNTEAFF; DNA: TGTGCTAGCAGCGAATCAGGGAACACTGAAGCTTTCTTT
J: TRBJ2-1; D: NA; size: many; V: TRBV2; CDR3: CASSGQGEQFF; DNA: TGTGCCAGCAGTGGGCAGGGGGAGCAGTTCTTC
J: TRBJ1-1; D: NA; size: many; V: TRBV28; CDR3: CASSLLGLTEAFF; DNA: TGTGCCAGCAGCCTACTAGGACTCACTGAAGCTTTCTTT
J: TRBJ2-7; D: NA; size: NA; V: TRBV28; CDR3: CASRGRDHYEQHF; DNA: TGTGCCAGCAGGGGAAGGGACCACTACGAGCAGCACTTC
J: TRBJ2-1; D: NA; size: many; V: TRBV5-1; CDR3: CASSQLGQNYNEQFF; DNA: TGCGCCAGCAGCCAATTGGGGCAGAACTACAATGAGCAGTTCTTC
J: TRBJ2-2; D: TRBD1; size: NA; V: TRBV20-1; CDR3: CSAPHPGQATGELFF; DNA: TGCAGTGCTCCACATCCGGGACAGGCGACCGGGGAGCTGTTTTTT
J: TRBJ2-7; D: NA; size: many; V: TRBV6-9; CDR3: CASSYMRGYAYEQYF; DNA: TGTGCCAGCAGTTACATGCGGGGCTATGCCTACGAGCAGTACTTC
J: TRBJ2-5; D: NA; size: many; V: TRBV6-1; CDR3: CASSATVETQYF; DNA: TGTGCCAGCAGCGCTACCGTGGAGACCCAGTACTTC
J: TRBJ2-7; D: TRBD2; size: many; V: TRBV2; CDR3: CASRGTSGISYEQYF; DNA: TGTGCCAGCAGGGGGACTAGCGGGATCTCCTACGAGCAGTACTTC
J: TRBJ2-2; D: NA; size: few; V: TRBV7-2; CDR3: CASSLRTQNTGELFF; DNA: TGTGCCAGCAGCTTAAGAACACAGAACACCGGGGAGCTGTTTTTT
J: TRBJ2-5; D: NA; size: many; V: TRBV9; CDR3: CASSVEGSAQETQYF; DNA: TGTGCCAGCAGCGTAGAAGGTAGCGCTCAAGAGACCCAGTACTTC
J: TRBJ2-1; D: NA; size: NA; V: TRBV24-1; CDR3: CATSDLQGGYNEQFF; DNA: TGTGCCACCAGTGATTTGCAGGGGGGCTACAATGAGCAGTTCTTC
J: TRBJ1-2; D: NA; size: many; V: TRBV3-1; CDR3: CASSLAVQGAGYTF; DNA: TGTGCCAGCAGCCTAGCGGTACAGGGAGCTGGCTACACCTTC
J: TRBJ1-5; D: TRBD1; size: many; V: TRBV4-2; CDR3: CASSRDREGRQPQHF; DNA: TGTGCCAGCAGCCGGGACAGGGAAGGAAGGCAGCCCCAGCATTTT
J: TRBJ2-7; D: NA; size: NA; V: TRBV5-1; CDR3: CASSGGQGPSYEQYF; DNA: TGTGCCAGCAGCGGAGGGCAGGGGCCATCCTACGAGCAGTACTTC
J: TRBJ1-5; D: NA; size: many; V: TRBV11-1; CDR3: CASSREGSNQPQHF; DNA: TGTGCCAGCAGCCGCGAGGGGAGCAATCAGCCCCAGCATTTT
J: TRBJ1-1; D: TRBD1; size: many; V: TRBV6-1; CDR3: CASSDLARGSFF; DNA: TGTGCCAGCAGTGACCTGGCCAGGGGGTCTTTCTTT